This T cell receptor (beta chain) was sequenced in a study of T cell repertoires in cytomegalovirus infection. Overall study results and limits: HLA-C-restricted CMV-specific TCR beta clonotypes were dominant in the ex vivo response.

Trimming pared 7 bases from V and 1 base from J, leaving 16 bases between. CDR3 length equals 15 residues. CDR1 and CDR2 (germline): MNHEY, SVGAGI. This clonotype turned up a few times. The antigen remains unidentified. TCRdb processed the reads anew with MiXCR; each CDR3 protein has one entry. This sample has some 500,000 distinct CDR3 sequences, with about 33% found just once. The origin of this receptor is a human donor in good health (CMV status not recorded). Some clones in this sample may be carry-over from other donors' samples. The sequences come from cultured PBMCs, collected from culture after CMV antigen stimulation. This chain joins TRBV6-5 and TRBJ1-1; perhaps TRBD1 as D (5 bases). In DNA form, the CDR3 reads TGTGCCAGCACTGCAGCGGGGGGTAGGAACACTGAAGCTTTCTTT. Its protein is CASTAAGGRNTEAFF.